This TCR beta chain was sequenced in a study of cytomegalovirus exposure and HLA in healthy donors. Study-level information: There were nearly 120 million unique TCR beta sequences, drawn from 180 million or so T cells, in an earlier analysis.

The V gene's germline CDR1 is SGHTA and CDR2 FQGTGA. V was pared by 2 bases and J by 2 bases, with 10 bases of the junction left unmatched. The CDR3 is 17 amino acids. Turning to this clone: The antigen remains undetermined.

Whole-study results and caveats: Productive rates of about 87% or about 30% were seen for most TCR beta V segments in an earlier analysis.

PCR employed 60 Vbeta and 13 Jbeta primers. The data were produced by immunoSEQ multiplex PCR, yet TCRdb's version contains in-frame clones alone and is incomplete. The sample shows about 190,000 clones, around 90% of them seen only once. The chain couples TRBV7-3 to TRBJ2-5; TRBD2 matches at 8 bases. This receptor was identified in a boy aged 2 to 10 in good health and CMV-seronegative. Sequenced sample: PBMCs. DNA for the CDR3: TGTGCCAGCAGCTTAGTAGCGGGATATGGGAGGCAAGAGACCCAGTACTTC. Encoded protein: CASSLVAGYGRQETQYF.